The 24 T cell receptor beta chains in this list originate from one sample, sequenced in a study of blood T cell repertoires in COVID-19. Data came from immunoSEQ multiplex PCR; TCRdb stores just in-frame clones and leaves some out. Seen here are 150,000 or so clones, about 90% observed once, and the top ten hold approximately 0.59%. Sequenced input: peripheral blood. All receptors derive from a man between 50 and 59 years old with acute or convalescent COVID-19.

This chain links TRBV28 with TRBJ2-7, with 9 bases aligning to TRBD1. The germline V gene has CDR1 MDHEN and CDR2 SYDVKM. V was clipped by 6 bases and J by 2 bases; unmatched bases: 5. The CDR3 loop spans 14 amino acids. The CDR3 protein is CASSRDRVAYEQYF. The CDR3 DNA sequence: TGTGCCAGCAGCCGGGACAGGGTCGCCTACGAGCAGTACTTC.

The chain links TRBV28 to TRBJ2-2; TRBD1 aligns across 10 bases. V lost 7 bases and J lost 8; bases outside the gene matches: 13. This CDR3 is 16 amino acids long. From germline, CDR1 is MDHEN and CDR2 SYDVKM. The CDR3 spells CASTSPGQGFIGELFF. CDR3 in DNA: TGTGCCAGCACCTCCCCGGGACAGGGGTTTATTGGGGAGCTGTTTTTT.

The chain recombines TRBV30 with TRBJ1-5; D unresolved. This CDR3 contains 14 residues. Germline CDR1 is GTSNPN and CDR2 is SVGIG (reference sequence). Trimming removed 1 base at V and 2 bases at J, with 9 bases between. The CDR3 protein is CAWSGWRGNQPQHF. CDR3 nucleotide sequence: TGTGCCTGGAGTGGTTGGAGGGGCAATCAGCCCCAGCATTTT.

The rearrangement links TRBV9 to TRBJ2-7; D unresolved. Trimming took off 0 bases at V and 0 bases at J, with 7 bases between the two ends. The V gene's germline CDR1 is SGDLS and CDR2 YYNGEE. This CDR3 has 14 residues. The CDR3 nucleotides read TGTGCCAGCAGCGTAGGACCTAGCTCCTACGAGCAGTACTTC. It specifies CASSVGPSSYEQYF. Looking up the rest from reference TRBV9 and TRBJ2-7 gives the full variable domain: DSGVTQTPKHLITATGQRVTLRCSPRSGDLSVYWYQQSLDQGLQFLIQYYNGEERAKGNILERFSAQQFPDLHSELNLSSLELGDSALYFCASSVGPSSYEQYFGPGTRLTVT.

This clone showed up just once. This rearrangement joins TRBV5-1 to TRBJ2-7, with 9 bases matching TRBD2. Trimming cost V 0 bases and J 3 bases; bases outside gene matches: 4. The CDR3 has 15 residues. CDR1 SGHRS and CDR2 YFSETQ come from the germline V gene. The CDR3 reads CASSLVSSGNYEQYF. The DNA for the CDR3 is TGCGCCAGCAGCTTGGTGTCTAGCGGGAACTACGAGCAGTACTTC.

V and J are TRBV10-3 and TRBJ1-2; D gene unclear. The germline V gene encodes CDR1 ENHRY and CDR2 SYGVKD. Trimming took off 2 bases at V and 2 bases at J, with 6 bases between the two ends. There are 13 residues in the CDR3. The CDR3 DNA sequence: TGTGCCATCAGTGAGAACAAAAACTATGGCTACACCTTC. Amino acids: CAISENKNYGYTF.

The chain couples TRBV28 to TRBJ1-5; tentatively, D is TRBD1 (6 bases). The germline V gene encodes CDR1 MDHEN and CDR2 SYDVKM. This CDR3 is built from 19 residues. Trimming removed 5 bases from V and 8 bases from J, with 31 bases in between. The CDR3: CASSPGPMTGPRSWEPQHF. The CDR3 DNA reads as TGTGCCAGCAGTCCCGGCCCCATGACAGGACCCCGTTCATGGGAGCCCCAGCATTTT.

V is TRBV10-3 and J is TRBJ1-5, with D unclear. V dropped 4 bases and J dropped 0 bases, with 7 bases sitting between them. The CDR3 is made up of 14 amino acids. Germline V gene lookup returns CDR1 ENHRY and CDR2 SYGVKD. The CDR3 DNA sequence: TGTGCCATCAGTGTCTTCGGTAGCAATCAGCCCCAGCATTTT. Protein: CAISVFGSNQPQHF.

The chain employs TRBV5-1 and TRBJ1-4; TRBD1 is a possible D gene (6 bases). V was cut by 4 bases and J by 4 bases, with 20 bases left in between. The CDR3 spans 17 residues. Germline assignment: CDR1 SGHRS and CDR2 YFSETQ. The CDR3 DNA reads as TGCGCCAGCAGCCCCAGCGGGGGGGCGCAGGGTAATGAAAAACTGTTTTTT. It translates to CASSPSGGAQGNEKLFF.

The chain employs TRBV11-2 and TRBJ1-4; D is undetermined. From germline, CDR1 is SGHAT and CDR2 FQNNGV. The CDR3 sequence is 14 residues long. The germline V and J ends were trimmed by 1 base and 8 bases, with 11 bases remaining between them. The DNA for the CDR3 is TGTGCCAGCAGCTTAGGCGACTGGCAGGAAAAACTGTTTTTT. The encoded protein is CASSLGDWQEKLFF.

The chain is built from TRBV29-1 and TRBJ1-2; D uncertain. Trimming pared 4 bases from V and 4 bases from J, leaving 10 bases between. The CDR3 covers 12 residues. Germline CDR1 SQVTM, CDR2 ANQGSEA. CDR3 region: CSVVPGGYGYTF. As DNA, the CDR3 is TGCAGCGTTGTCCCTGGCGGCTATGGCTACACCTTC.

This sequence joins TRBV9 and TRBJ2-3; TRBD1 is a possible D gene (6 bases). The CDR3 extends over 15 amino acids. CDR1 is SGDLS and CDR2 is YYNGEE in the germline V gene. The germline V and J ends were trimmed by 0 bases and 0 bases, with 8 bases remaining between them. The CDR3 loop is CASSVAGQSTDTQYF. CDR3 sequence (DNA): TGTGCCAGCAGCGTAGCAGGACAGAGCACAGATACGCAGTATTTT.

This chain connects TRBV7-3 to TRBJ2-5, with 11 bases matching TRBD2. This CDR3 has 15 amino acids. J gave up 3 bases and V 4 bases, and 4 bases lay outside the gene matches. Germline V gene sequence: CDR1 SGHTA, CDR2 FQGTGA. The CDR3 loop reads CASSSGLAVKETQYF. As DNA, the CDR3 is TGTGCCAGCAGCTCGGGACTAGCGGTTAAAGAGACCCAGTACTTC. Looking up the rest from reference TRBV7-3 and TRBJ2-5 gives the full variable domain: GAGVSQTPSNKVTEKGKYVELRCDPISGHTALYWYRQSLGQGPEFLIYFQGTGAADDSGLPNDRFFAVRPEGSVSTLKIQRTERGDSAVYLCASSSGLAVKETQYFGPGTRLLVL.

V and J are TRBV5-1 and TRBJ1-4, with TRBD1 matching 9 bases. V shed 3 bases, J shed 8 bases, and the junction held 5 bases outside the gene matches. Germline CDR1 reads SGHRS; CDR2 reads YFSETQ. The CDR3 is 14 residues long. CDR3 amino acids: CASSSDRGKEKLFF. CDR3 sequence (DNA): TGCGCCAGCAGCTCCGACAGGGGGAAGGAAAAACTGTTTTTT. The complete variable domain, with remaining parts taken from reference TRBV5-1 and TRBJ1-4, reads KAGVTQTPRYLIKTRGQQVTLSCSPISGHRSVSWYQQTPGQGLQFLFEYFSETQRNKGNFPGRFSGRQFSNSRSEMNVSTLELGDSALYLCASSSDRGKEKLFFGSGTQLSVL.

This clone occurred a few times. The chain is built from TRBV11-2 and TRBJ2-7; D gene uncertain. This CDR3 has 13 amino acids. Germline loops: CDR1 SGHAT, CDR2 FQNNGV. V shed 2 bases and J shed 3 bases, with 8 bases lying between them. DNA for the CDR3: TGTGCCAGCAGCTTAATAACTCACTACGAGCAGTACTTC. Translation gives CASSLITHYEQYF.

The chain is built from TRBV9 and TRBJ2-5, with 9 bases fitting TRBD1. Germline CDR1 is SGDLS and CDR2 is YYNGEE. After removal of 1 base from V and 5 bases from J, the junction contained 6 bases not matched to a gene. The CDR3 has 15 residues. The CDR3 nucleotides read TGTGCCAGCAGCGTATTACAGGGGGCTGAGGAGACCCAGTACTTC. Translation gives CASSVLQGAEETQYF.

The J gene is TRBJ1-1, the V gene TRBV6-5, with 7 nucleotides matching TRBD1. J was trimmed by 4 bases and V by 4 bases; bases with no gene match: 9. The CDR3 contains 15 residues. Germline lookup yields CDR1 MNHEY and CDR2 SVGAGI. CDR3 DNA: TGTGCCAGCAGTTGGGACAGACTCTGGGCCACTGAAGCTTTCTTT. This gives the protein CASSWDRLWATEAFF.

The rearrangement uses TRBV10-1 and TRBJ2-3, with unresolved D. Germline CDR1 WNHNN, CDR2 SYGVQD (reference sequence). This CDR3 is built from 13 residues. Trimming left V 6 bases short and J 0 bases short, with 7 bases between. The CDR3 coding sequence is TGCGCCAGCAGGGCCCCTAGCACAGATACGCAGTATTTT. Amino acids: CASRAPSTDTQYF.

This sequence joins TRBV11-2 and TRBJ2-1, with 10 bases fitting TRBD2. V was clipped by 1 base and J by 2 bases; unmatched bases: 2. The CDR3 length is 16 residues. The germline gives CDR1 SGHAT, CDR2 FQNNGV. The CDR3 sequence: CASSLGGTSAYNEQFF. The CDR3 DNA follows: TGTGCCAGCAGCTTAGGCGGGACTAGCGCCTACAATGAGCAGTTCTTC.

This clone was seen once. This chain joins TRBV15 and TRBJ2-1; 7 positions match TRBD2. There are 20 residues in the CDR3. After removal of 0 bases from V and 0 bases from J, the junction contained 14 bases not matched to a gene. Germline CDR1 is LNHNV and CDR2 is YYDKDF (reference sequence). DNA of the CDR3: TGTGCCACCAGCAGAGACAGGTTGCGGGAGTTACAGAGCTCCTACAATGAGCAGTTCTTC. Its protein product is CATSRDRLRELQSSYNEQFF.

The chain employs TRBV28 and TRBJ2-2, with a weak D call TRBD2 (5 bases). CDR3 length equals 15 residues. The germline V gene has CDR1 MDHEN and CDR2 SYDVKM. V was pared by 5 bases and J by 5 bases, with 15 bases between. CDR3 coding DNA: TGTGCCAGCAGTCCCCCAACTAGTTTAACCGGGGAGCTGTTTTTT. This codes for CASSPPTSLTGELFF.

This clone was observed a single time. The chain is built from TRBV18 and TRBJ1-2; D uncertain. Per the germline V gene, CDR1 is KGHSH and CDR2 is LQKENI. CDR3 length: 14 amino acids. V was cut by 6 bases and J by 4 bases, with 15 bases left in between. The CDR3 sequence: CASSSAAAVYGYTF. The CDR3 DNA reads TGTGCCAGCTCCTCGGCGGCAGCAGTCTATGGCTACACCTTC.

As for this clone: The sample carries other DNA sequences with the same CDR3. This chain's CDR3 is CASSFLGGQPQHF. For the CDR3, the DNA is TGTGCCAGCAGTTTTCTCGGGGGGCAGCCCCAGCATTTT. V and J are TRBV27 and TRBJ1-5, with D perhaps matching TRBD1 (5 bases). The CDR3 consists of 13 residues. From germline, CDR1 is MNHEY and CDR2 SMNVEV (reference sequence). V lost 3 bases and J 7 bases, leaving 10 bases between the germline ends.

This chain uses TRBV7-9 with TRBJ2-3; TRBD2 matches 9 bases. Germline CDR1 reads SEHNR; CDR2 reads FQNEAQ (reference sequence). Losses at the gene ends were 3 bases for V and 4 bases for J; bases not matched to a gene: 8. The CDR3 loop spans 16 amino acids. The chain's CDR3 is CASSFSAGGWADTQYF. CDR3 DNA: TGTGCCAGCAGCTTCAGCGCGGGGGGGTGGGCAGATACGCAGTATTTT.